One and the same sample provided the 3 T cell receptor beta chains below, sequenced in a study of beta chain features in type 1 diabetes. Study results and caveats: TCRB CDR3s were moderately but significantly shorter in Type 1 diabetes patients in all four CD4+ subsets.

The sequenced template was cDNA made from the entire isolated RNA. Assay used: immunoSEQ multiplex PCR; TCRdb lists only in-frame clones, some missing. The repertoire consists of around 130,000 clones, with less than 20% occurring once and the leading ten covering over 2%. Their antigen targets remain unknown. Sequenced material: central memory CD4+ T cells from blood. Source of these receptors: a man between 25 and 39 years old with type 1 diabetes.

This clone came up many times. V and J are TRBV7-6 and TRBJ2-2, with a possible D match to TRBD1 (6 bases). The CDR3 totals 15 residues. The ends were cut back, 1 base at V and 7 bases at J, with 13 bases in the middle. Germline V gene data show CDR1 as SGHVS and CDR2 as FNYEAQ. CDR3 sequence (DNA): TGTGCCAGCAGCTTAGAGGCAGGGGCTCACGGGGAGCTGTTTTTT. Protein sequence: CASSLEAGAHGELFF.

This clone has more than one count but fewer than ten. The V and J genes are TRBV29-1 and TRBJ2-7; 9 bases match TRBD1. The germline V gene encodes CDR1 SQVTM and CDR2 ANQGSEA. The CDR3 spans 13 residues. V lost 6 bases, J lost 7 bases, and 10 bases stayed unmatched. The CDR3 sequence is CSVKGQGSWEQYF. The CDR3 DNA follows: TGCAGCGTGAAGGGACAGGGTTCATGGGAGCAGTACTTC.

This clone was seen more than once but under ten times. This chain joins TRBV10-3 and TRBJ2-3; TRBD2 matches at 10 bases. CDR1 and CDR2 (germline): ENHRY, SYGVKD. The CDR3 spans 14 residues. With V trimmed by 7 bases and J by 6 bases, 7 bases remained unmatched. The CDR3 DNA sequence: TGTGCCATCAAGGATAGCGGGGGGCCCGATACGCAGTATTTT. It is translated as CAIKDSGGPDTQYF.